The 10 T cell receptor beta chains listed next were all sequenced from one sample in a study of T cell responses to AZD1222 COVID-19 vaccine. Measured with immunoSEQ multiplex PCR; TCRdb has only the in-frame clones, and not every one. The table has roughly 200,000 clones, around 88% seen once. Source: peripheral blood, taken on day 0 of AZD1222 vaccination. The receptors derive from an adult in good health.

This clone has just one count. The chain carries TRBV9 and TRBJ1-2, with a possible D match to TRBD1 (5 bases). Germline V gene data show CDR1 as SGDLS and CDR2 as YYNGEE. The ends were cut back, 3 bases at V and 7 bases at J, with 16 bases in the middle. The CDR3 spans 14 residues. CDR3 region: CASSEGTEAPGYTF. For the CDR3, the DNA is TGTGCCAGCAGCGAGGGGACGGAGGCCCCTGGCTACACCTTC.

The chain combines TRBV6-5 with TRBJ2-2; D uncertain. CDR3 length: 14 residues. The germline gives CDR1 MNHEY, CDR2 SVGAGI. The germline V and J ends were trimmed by 6 bases and 6 bases, with 14 bases remaining between them. The CDR3 DNA follows: TGTGCCAGCAGGATGACGTCCGGGCCCGGGGAGCTGTTTTTT. This sequence encodes CASRMTSGPGELFF.

This clone has just one count. DNA of the CDR3: TGTGCCAGCAATGGTTATGAAGCTTTCTTT. Its translation: CASNGYEAFF. V gene TRBV2 combines with J gene TRBJ1-1; D remains unclear. V shed 7 bases and J shed 7 bases, with 7 bases lying between them. The CDR3 loop spans 10 amino acids. CDR1 is SNHLY, CDR2 FYNNEI, per germline.

The chain is built from TRBV5-1 and TRBJ2-3, with 9 nucleotides matching TRBD2. Germline V CDR1 and CDR2: SGHRS, YFSETQ. The V and J ends lost 3 bases and 2 bases, in that order; junction bases with no gene match: 16. The CDR3 runs to 19 residues. CDR3 nucleotides: TGCGCCAGCAGCTCCTCTTTACGTGGTAGCGGGGGAAACACAGATACGCAGTATTTT. Translated: CASSSSLRGSGGNTDTQYF.

The chain couples TRBV9 to TRBJ2-2; the match to TRBD1 covers 8 bases. The CDR3 is made up of 15 amino acids. The germline CDR1 and CDR2 sequences are SGDLS and YYNGEE. Germline trimming cut 3 bases from V and 2 bases from J; bases unmatched to any gene: 3. This CDR3 is CASSAQGANTGELFF. The CDR3 coding sequence is TGTGCCAGCAGCGCCCAGGGGGCTAACACCGGGGAGCTGTTTTTT.

J is TRBJ2-7 and V is TRBV11-2; 8 positions agree with TRBD1. Germline lookup yields CDR1 SGHAT and CDR2 FQNNGV. The ends lost 5 bases at V and 7 bases at J; junction bases unmatched: 19. The CDR3 sequence is 17 residues long. The CDR3 DNA follows: TGTGCCAGCAGCGCCCAGCCTCGACAGGGGCTTTCAGGGGAGCAGTACTTC. This codes for CASSAQPRQGLSGEQYF.

The chain recombines TRBV2 with TRBJ2-2, with 7 bases that match TRBD2. The CDR3 loop spans 15 amino acids. V lost 5 bases to trimming and J lost 2 bases; unmatched junction nucleotides: 5. Germline V gene data show CDR1 as SNHLY and CDR2 as FYNNEI. The CDR3 nucleotides are TGTGCCAGCAGTAAGAGCGGGGTTAACACCGGGGAGCTGTTTTTT. This translates into CASSKSGVNTGELFF.

This sequence joins TRBV5-4 and TRBJ1-4; D gene ambiguous. The CDR3 has 13 residues. Trimming removed 4 bases at V and 6 bases at J, with 10 bases between. Germline V CDR1 and CDR2: SGHNT, YYREEE (reference sequence). As DNA, the CDR3 is TGTGCCAGCAGCCTAAGAGCCCATGAAAAACTGTTTTTT. Translating it yields CASSLRAHEKLFF.

This rearrangement joins TRBV7-9 to TRBJ2-1, with D possibly being TRBD2 (5 bases). V was pared by 5 bases and J by 10 bases, with 15 bases between. This CDR3 is built from 13 residues. CDR1 and CDR2 from the germline V gene are SEHNR and FQNEAQ (reference sequence). The CDR3 DNA sequence: TGTGCCAGCAGCCGCCGGGATGGTGGGGAGCAGTTCTTC. Its protein product is CASSRRDGGEQFF.

CDR3 sequence reads: CASSRGDSRTGELFF. The CDR3 DNA reads as TGTGCCAGTAGTAGGGGGGACAGTCGGACCGGGGAGCTGTTTTTT. The chain joins TRBV19 to TRBJ2-2, with D possibly TRBD1 on 7 matching bases. This CDR3 comprises 15 residues. Germline V CDR1 and CDR2: LNHDA, SQIVND (reference sequence). The V end lost 4 bases, the J end lost 5 bases, and 14 bases lay between the germline ends.